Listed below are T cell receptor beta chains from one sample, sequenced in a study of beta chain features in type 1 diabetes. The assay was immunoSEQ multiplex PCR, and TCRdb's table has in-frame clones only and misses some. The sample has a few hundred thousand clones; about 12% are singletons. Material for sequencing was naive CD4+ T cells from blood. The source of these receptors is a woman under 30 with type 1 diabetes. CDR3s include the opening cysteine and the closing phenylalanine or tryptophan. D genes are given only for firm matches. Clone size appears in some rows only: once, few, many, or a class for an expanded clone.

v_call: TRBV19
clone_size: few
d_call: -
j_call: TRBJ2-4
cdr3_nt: TGTGCCACCCTTGAACGGGAGCTAGCCAAAAACATTCAGTACTTC
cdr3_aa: CATLERELAKNIQYF

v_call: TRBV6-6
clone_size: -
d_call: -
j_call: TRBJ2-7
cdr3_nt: TGTGCCAGCAGCACTACAGGGCTAACCTACGAGCAGTACTTC
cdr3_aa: CASSTTGLTYEQYF

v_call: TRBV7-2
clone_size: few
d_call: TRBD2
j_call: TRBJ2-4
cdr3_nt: TGTGCCAGCAGCTTTAGCGGGGGAGGAGCCAAAAACATTCAGTACTTC
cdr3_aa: CASSFSGGGAKNIQYF

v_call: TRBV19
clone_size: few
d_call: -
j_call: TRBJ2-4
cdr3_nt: TGTGCCACCCAGCCGAGACAGGCGCTAGCCAAAAACATTCAGTACTTC
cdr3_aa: CATQPRQALAKNIQYF

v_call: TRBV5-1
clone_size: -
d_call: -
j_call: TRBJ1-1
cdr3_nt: TGCGCCAGCCACTTGCAGGGGTCGCCGAACACTGAAGCTTTCTTT
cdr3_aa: CASHLQGSPNTEAFF

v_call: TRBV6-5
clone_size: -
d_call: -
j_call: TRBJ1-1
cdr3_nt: TGTGCCAGCAGTTACTCAACAGGGCTGAACACTGAAGCTTTCTTT
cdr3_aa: CASSYSTGLNTEAFF

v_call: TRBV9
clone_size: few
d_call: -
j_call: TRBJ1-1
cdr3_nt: TGTGCCAGCAGCTCTACCTTCTGGAACACTGAAGCTTTCTTT
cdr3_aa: CASSSTFWNTEAFF

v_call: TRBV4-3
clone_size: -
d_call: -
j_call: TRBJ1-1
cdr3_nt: TGCGCCAGCAGCCAAGGGACGGGGACTGAAGCTTTCTTT
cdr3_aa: CASSQGTGTEAFF

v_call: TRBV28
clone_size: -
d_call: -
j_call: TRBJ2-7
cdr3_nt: TGTGCCAGCAGGCCGACTACCTCCTACGAGCAGTACTTC
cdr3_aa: CASRPTTSYEQYF

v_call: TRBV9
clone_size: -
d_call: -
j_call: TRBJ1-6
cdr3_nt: TGTGCCAGCAGCCCGGAGGGTTTTGGTTCACCCCTCCACTTT
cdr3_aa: CASSPEGFGSPLHF

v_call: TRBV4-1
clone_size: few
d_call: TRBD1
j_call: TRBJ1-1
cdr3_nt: TGCGCCAGCAGCCAAGCCCCGGGGACAGGGGCTGAAGCTTTCTTT
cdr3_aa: CASSQAPGTGAEAFF

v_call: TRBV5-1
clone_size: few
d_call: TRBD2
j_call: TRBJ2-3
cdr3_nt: TGCGCCAGCAGCTGGGGGACTAGCGGGGATACAGATACGCAGTATTTT
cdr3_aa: CASSWGTSGDTDTQYF

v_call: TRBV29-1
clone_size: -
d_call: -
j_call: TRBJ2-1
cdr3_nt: TGCAGCGCTGACAGGAATAACTACAATGAGCAGTTCTTC
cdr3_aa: CSADRNNYNEQFF

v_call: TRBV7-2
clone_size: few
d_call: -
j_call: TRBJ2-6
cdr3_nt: TGTGCCAGCAGCGGGCAACGTGGCCATAGGGCCAACGTCCTGACTTTC
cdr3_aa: CASSGQRGHRANVLTF

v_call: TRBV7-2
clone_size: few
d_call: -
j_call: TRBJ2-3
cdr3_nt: TGTGCCAGCAGCTTAATGGGGACACACACAGATACGCAGTATTTT
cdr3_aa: CASSLMGTHTDTQYF

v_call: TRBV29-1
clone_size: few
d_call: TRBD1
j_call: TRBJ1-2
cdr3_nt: TGCAGCGTTGAAGAAATCGGCTCCAGGGGGGCAGGGGGCTACACCTTC
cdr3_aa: CSVEEIGSRGAGGYTF

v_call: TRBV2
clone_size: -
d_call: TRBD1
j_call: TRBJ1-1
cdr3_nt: TGTGCCAGCAGCGAGGGGGCGAACACTGAAGCTTTCTTT
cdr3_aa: CASSEGANTEAFF

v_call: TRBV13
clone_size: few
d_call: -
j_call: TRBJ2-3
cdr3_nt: TGTGCCAGCAGCTTAATATTGGATACGCAGTATTTT
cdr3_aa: CASSLILDTQYF

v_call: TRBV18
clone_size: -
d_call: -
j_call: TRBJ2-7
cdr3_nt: TGTGCCAGCTCAGCAGGGGAAACCTACGAGCAGTACTTC
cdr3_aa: CASSAGETYEQYF

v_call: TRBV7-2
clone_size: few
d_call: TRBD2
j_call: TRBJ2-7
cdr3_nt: TGTGCCAGCAGCTTAGTCAGCGGGGTCCACTCCTACGAGCAGTACTTC
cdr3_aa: CASSLVSGVHSYEQYF

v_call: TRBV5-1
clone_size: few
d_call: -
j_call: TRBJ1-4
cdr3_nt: TGCGCCAGCAGCTTGGCACTCCCGGAGGAAAAACTGTTTTTT
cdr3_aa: CASSLALPEEKLFF

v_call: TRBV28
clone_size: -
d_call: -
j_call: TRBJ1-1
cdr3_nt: TGTGCCAGCAGTCTGACAGACAGTATGAACACTGAAGCTTTCTTT
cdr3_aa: CASSLTDSMNTEAFF

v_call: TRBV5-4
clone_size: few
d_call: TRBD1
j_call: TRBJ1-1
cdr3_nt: TGTGCCAGCAGACGACGACAGGGGGCGAACACTGAAGCTTTCTTT
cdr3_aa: CASRRRQGANTEAFF

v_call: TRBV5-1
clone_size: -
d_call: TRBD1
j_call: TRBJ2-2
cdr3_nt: TGCGCCAGCAGCTTGTTCCGGACAGGGACCGCCGGGGAGCTGTTTTTT
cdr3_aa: CASSLFRTGTAGELFF

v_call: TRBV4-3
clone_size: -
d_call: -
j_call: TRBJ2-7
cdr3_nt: TGCGCCAGCAGCCAAGAAGGGAAGACGGGACTTCACTACGAGCAGTACTTC
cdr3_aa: CASSQEGKTGLHYEQYF

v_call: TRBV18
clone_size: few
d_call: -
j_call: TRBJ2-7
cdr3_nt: TGTGCCAGCTCACCGGGGGGAGACTACGAGCAGTACTTC
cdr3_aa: CASSPGGDYEQYF

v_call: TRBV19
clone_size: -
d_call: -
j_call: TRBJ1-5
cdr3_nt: TGTGCCAGTAGTATAGGGGGCCAGGGGTTCAATCAGCCCCAGCATTTT
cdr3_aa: CASSIGGQGFNQPQHF

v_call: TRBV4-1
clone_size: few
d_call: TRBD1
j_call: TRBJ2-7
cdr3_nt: TGCGCCAGCAACCGGGACAGGGAGTCCTACGAGCAGTACTTC
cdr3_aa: CASNRDRESYEQYF

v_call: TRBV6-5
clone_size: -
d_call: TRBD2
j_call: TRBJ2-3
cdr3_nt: TGTGCCAGCAGTTTCTCTTCTAGCGGAAGCACAGATACGCAGTATTTT
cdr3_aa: CASSFSSSGSTDTQYF

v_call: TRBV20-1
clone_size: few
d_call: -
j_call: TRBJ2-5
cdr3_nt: TGCAGTGCCCGTAAAGGGGACCAGTACTTC
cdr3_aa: CSARKGDQYF

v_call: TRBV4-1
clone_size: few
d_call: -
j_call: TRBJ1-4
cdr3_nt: TGCGCCAGCAGCCAAGAAGGCAGGGGAGATGAAAAACTGTTTTTT
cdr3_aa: CASSQEGRGDEKLFF

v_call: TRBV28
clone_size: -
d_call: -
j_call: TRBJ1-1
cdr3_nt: TGTGCCAGCGGCTGGACAGCTGAAGCTTTCTTT
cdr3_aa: CASGWTAEAFF

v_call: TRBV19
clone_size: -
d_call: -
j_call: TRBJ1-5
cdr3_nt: TGTGCCAGTAGTATGTTCCAGGGTGGGTTTCAGCCCCAGCATTTT
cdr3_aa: CASSMFQGGFQPQHF

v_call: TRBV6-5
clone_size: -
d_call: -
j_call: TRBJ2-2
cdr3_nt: TGTGCCAGCAGTGCGGACAGAGTGAACACCGGGGAGCTGTTTTTT
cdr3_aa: CASSADRVNTGELFF

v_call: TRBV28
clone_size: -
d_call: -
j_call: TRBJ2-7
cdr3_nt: TGTGCCGCAGGAAAGTCAGGGCACTCCTACGAGCAGTACTTC
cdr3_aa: CAAGKSGHSYEQYF

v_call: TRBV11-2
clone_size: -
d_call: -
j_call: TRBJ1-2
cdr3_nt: TGTGCCAGCAGCTCAACGAACAGGGTCCCCACCTTC
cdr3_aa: CASSSTNRVPTF

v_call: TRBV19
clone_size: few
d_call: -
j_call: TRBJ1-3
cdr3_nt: TGTGCCAGTAGTGCACGGACAGTGTCAAGTGGAAACACCATATATTTT
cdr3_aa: CASSARTVSSGNTIYF

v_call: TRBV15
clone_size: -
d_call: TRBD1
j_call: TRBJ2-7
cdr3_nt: TGTGCCACCAGCTCCCCCGGGACAGGAGAGCAGTACTTC
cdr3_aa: CATSSPGTGEQYF

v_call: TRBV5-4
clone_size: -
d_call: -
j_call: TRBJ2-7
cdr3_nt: TGTGCCAGCAGCACCGGGACAAGTACCTACGAGCAGTACTTC
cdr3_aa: CASSTGTSTYEQYF

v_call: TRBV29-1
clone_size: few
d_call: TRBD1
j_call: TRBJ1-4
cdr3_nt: TGCAGCGTTGACACAGGGGGACTGGGTGAAAAACTGTTTTTT
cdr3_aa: CSVDTGGLGEKLFF

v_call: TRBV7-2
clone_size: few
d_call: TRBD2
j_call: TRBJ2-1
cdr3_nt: TGTGCCAGCAGCTTGACTAGCAGATACAATGAGCAGTTCTTC
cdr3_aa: CASSLTSRYNEQFF

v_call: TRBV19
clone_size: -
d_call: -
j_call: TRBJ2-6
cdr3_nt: TGTGCCAGTAGTATAGATCTCGGGGCTGGGGCCAACGTCCTGACTTTC
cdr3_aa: CASSIDLGAGANVLTF

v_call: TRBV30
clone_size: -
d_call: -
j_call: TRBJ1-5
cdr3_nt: TGTGCCTGGAGTATCCAGACTGATCAGCCCCAGCATTTT
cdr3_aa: CAWSIQTDQPQHF

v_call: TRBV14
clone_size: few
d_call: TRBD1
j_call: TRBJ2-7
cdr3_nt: TGTGCCAGCAGCCAACCGGGACAGGTGAAGTTCTACGAGCAGTACTTC
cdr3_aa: CASSQPGQVKFYEQYF

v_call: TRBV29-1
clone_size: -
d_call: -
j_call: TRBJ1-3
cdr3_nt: TGCAGCGTTGCCCCTAACTCTGGAAACACCATATATTTT
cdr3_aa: CSVAPNSGNTIYF

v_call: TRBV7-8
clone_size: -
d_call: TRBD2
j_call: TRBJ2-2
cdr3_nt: TGTGCCAGCAGCGAGGGACTAGCGCCGACCGGGGAGCTGTTTTTT
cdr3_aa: CASSEGLAPTGELFF

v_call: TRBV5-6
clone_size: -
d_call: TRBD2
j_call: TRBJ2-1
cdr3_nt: TGTGCCAGCAGCCGCCGGACTAGCGATTACAATGAGCAGTTCTTC
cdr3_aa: CASSRRTSDYNEQFF

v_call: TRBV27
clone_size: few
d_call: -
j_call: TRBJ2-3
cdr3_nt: TGTGCCAGCAGTCCCCACGACAGCAGCACAGATACGCAGTATTTT
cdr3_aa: CASSPHDSSTDTQYF

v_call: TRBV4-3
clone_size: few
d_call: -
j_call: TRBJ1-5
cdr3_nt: TGCGCCAGCAGCCAAGAACAGTTCAATCAGCCCCAGCATTTT
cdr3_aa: CASSQEQFNQPQHF

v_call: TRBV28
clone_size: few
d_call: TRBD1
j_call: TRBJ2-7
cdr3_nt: TGTGCCAGCGGGACAGGGTCGCGCGAGCAGTACTTC
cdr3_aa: CASGTGSREQYF

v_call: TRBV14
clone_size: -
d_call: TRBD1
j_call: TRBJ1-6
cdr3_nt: TGTGCCAGCAGCCCCCGGACAGGGGGGGGTAATTCACCCCTCCACTTT
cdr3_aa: CASSPRTGGGNSPLHF

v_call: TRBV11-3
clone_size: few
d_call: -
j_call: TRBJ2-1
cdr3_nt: TGTGCCAGCAGGGCAGGGTTTGAGCAGTTCTTC
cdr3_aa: CASRAGFEQFF